This is a list of T cell receptor beta chains from one sample in a study of blood T cell repertoires in COVID-19. Produced via immunoSEQ multiplex PCR; TCRdb's table is partial and in-frame only. The sample yields tens of thousands of clones, roughly 85% seen once. What was sequenced was peripheral blood. Every receptor here comes from a human donor in a cohort sampled during active COVID-19. The CDR3 runs from the conserved cysteine through the conserved F or W. A D gene is named only where the DNA matches it firmly. Not all rows give a size; the values are once, few, many and, for expanded clones, a class.

v_call,clone_size,d_call,j_call,cdr3_nt,cdr3_aa
TRBV12-3/TRBV12-4,few,-,TRBJ1-5,TGTGCCAGCAGTTCCATAGGGGATCAGCCCCAGCATTTT,CASSSIGDQPQHF
TRBV6-5,large,-,TRBJ1-2,TGTGCCAGCAGTTACTCGATATCTGGGCTTGATGGCTACACCTTC,CASSYSISGLDGYTF
TRBV28,-,-,TRBJ1-2,TGTGCCAGTATAACAGGGTCTCAAGGCTACACCTTC,CASITGSQGYTF
TRBV11-1,-,TRBD1,TRBJ2-7,TGTGCCAGCAGCCGTGGGACAGGGGGCTTGTACGAGCAGTACTTC,CASSRGTGGLYEQYF
TRBV28,-,-,TRBJ1-2,TGTGCCAGCAGCTCAGGGTTTGGCTATGGCTACACCTTC,CASSSGFGYGYTF
TRBV19,-,TRBD1,TRBJ2-7,TGTGCCAGTAGTCCGACAGGGGGCGTTTACGAGCAGTACTTC,CASSPTGGVYEQYF
TRBV2,-,TRBD1,TRBJ2-5,TGTGCCAGCAGGATCCGGACAGGGGGACCACAAGAGACCCAGTACTTC,CASRIRTGGPQETQYF
TRBV19,few,-,TRBJ1-2,TGTGCCAGTAGGAGCGGAGCTAACTATGGCTACACCTTC,CASRSGANYGYTF
TRBV6-1,-,TRBD1,TRBJ1-4,TGTGCCAGCAGTGGCCGGTTACCCAACAGGGGGCAGAATGAAAAACTGTTTTTT,CASSGRLPNRGQNEKLFF
TRBV4-3,-,-,TRBJ1-4,TGCGCCAGCAGCGTTTGGGGGGGGAGGAATGATGAAAAACTGTTTTTT,CASSVWGGRNDEKLFF
TRBV7-3,-,-,TRBJ2-1,TGTGCCAGCAGCTTAAACCCAGGGGACCTTTACAATGAGCAGTTCTTC,CASSLNPGDLYNEQFF
TRBV24-1,-,TRBD1,TRBJ1-2,TGTGCCACCAGTGATCGACAGGGCCCTTTATTAAACTATGGCTACACCTTC,CATSDRQGPLLNYGYTF
TRBV3-1/TRBV3-2,-,-,TRBJ1-3,TGTGCCAGCAGCCAAGCGTACGGTGCAGGAAACACCATATATTTT,CASSQAYGAGNTIYF
TRBV10-2,-,TRBD1,TRBJ1-5,TGCGCCAGCAGTGATGAACAGGGGGCGGCACAGCCCCAGCATTTT,CASSDEQGAAQPQHF
TRBV19,few,TRBD1,TRBJ1-1,TGTGCCAGTAGTCGACAGGGGGCGTGGACTGAAGCTTTCTTT,CASSRQGAWTEAFF
TRBV6-5,few,TRBD2,TRBJ2-7,TGTGCCAGCACCGGGACTAGCGCGTCCTACGAGCAGTACTTC,CASTGTSASYEQYF
TRBV5-1,-,-,TRBJ1-2,TGCGCCAGCAGCTTCGGAGGGGTGTGGGATGGCTACACCTTC,CASSFGGVWDGYTF
TRBV6-1,-,-,TRBJ1-3,TGTGCCAGCAGTGAAGGGGCCCTTGGCTCTGGAAACACCATATATTTT,CASSEGALGSGNTIYF
TRBV27,-,TRBD1,TRBJ2-7,TGTGCCAGCAGTTTCTGGGACAGGCCACACGAGCAGTACTTC,CASSFWDRPHEQYF
TRBV6-2/TRBV6-3,-,-,TRBJ1-1,TGTGCCAGCAGTAACCTACAGGGTATAGAAGCTTTCTTT,CASSNLQGIEAFF
TRBV5-1,-,TRBD2,TRBJ2-1,TGCGCCAGCAGCCTGGGGCGGGGGGTGAACTTCGATGAGCAGTTCTTC,CASSLGRGVNFDEQFF
TRBV4-1,few,TRBD1,TRBJ1-2,TGCGCCAGCAGCCGCGAACAGGGGGCGCGACAATATGGCTACACCTTC,CASSREQGARQYGYTF
TRBV7-7,few,TRBD1,TRBJ1-2,TGTGCCAGCAGCTTAGGACAGGGAAACTATGGCTACACCTTC,CASSLGQGNYGYTF
TRBV19,-,TRBD2,TRBJ2-3,TGTGCCACCAAACTACGTCAACTAGCGGGGGCCGGAGATACGCAGTATTTT,CATKLRQLAGAGDTQYF
TRBV28,-,TRBD1,TRBJ1-1,TGTGCCAGCAGTTTAAAGACAGGGGTAAAAGCTTTCTTT,CASSLKTGVKAFF
TRBV19,-,-,TRBJ2-2,TGTGCCAGTAGTACGTGGGACTCCGGGGAGCTGTTTTTT,CASSTWDSGELFF
TRBV19,-,TRBD1,TRBJ1-2,TGTGCCAGTATGGACCGGGACAGTTGGATACTTGGCTACACCTTC,CASMDRDSWILGYTF
TRBV6-5,-,TRBD1,TRBJ2-7,TGTGCCAGCAGTTTCGCAGGACAGGAGGCCTACGAGCAGTACTTC,CASSFAGQEAYEQYF
TRBV4-2,-,-,TRBJ1-4,TGTGCCAGCAGCCAAGATCGAACCACCGGACTGTTTTTT,CASSQDRTTGLFF
TRBV4-1,-,-,TRBJ1-2,TGCGCCAGCATGGGGGGTGCACGTGGCTACACCTTC,CASMGGARGYTF
TRBV3-1/TRBV3-2,-,TRBD1,TRBJ2-7,TGTGCCAGCAGCCCACTGGGACAGGGCCCCTACGAGCAGTACTTC,CASSPLGQGPYEQYF
TRBV5-5,-,-,TRBJ1-2,TGTGCCAGCAGCTTGGCCCTCAGTTCGGGTGGCTACACCTTC,CASSLALSSGGYTF
TRBV18,-,-,TRBJ1-3,TGTGCCAGCTCACCTTTTAATTCACAGCACTCTGGAAACACCATATATTTT,CASSPFNSQHSGNTIYF
TRBV6-5,-,-,TRBJ1-1,TGTGCCAGCAGTTACCCACAGGGCTCCGAAGCTTTCTTT,CASSYPQGSEAFF
TRBV19,-,TRBD2,TRBJ2-7,TGTGCCAGTAGTTTTGCGGGGGGGGCGTCCGAGCAGTACTTC,CASSFAGGASEQYF
TRBV6-2/TRBV6-3,many,-,TRBJ2-1,TGTGCCAGCAGTCTGGACAATTACAATGAGCAGTTCTTC,CASSLDNYNEQFF
TRBV15,-,TRBD1,TRBJ2-7,TGTGCCACCAGCAGAGGACAGGGGTCCTACGAGCAGTACTTC,CATSRGQGSYEQYF
TRBV30,-,TRBD1,TRBJ1-6,TGTGCCTGGAGGGGGACAGGGGGCAATTCACCCCTCCACTTT,CAWRGTGGNSPLHF
TRBV7-9,-,TRBD1,TRBJ2-1,TGTGCCAGCAGTCCGGACAGGACCTTTCTGTTCTTC,CASSPDRTFLFF
TRBV15,once,TRBD2,TRBJ2-3,TGTGCCACCAGCAGAGAGCGGGGGGCTCCAGATACGCAGTATTTT,CATSRERGAPDTQYF
TRBV27,-,TRBD1,TRBJ2-7,TGTGCCAGCAGTCCCGCATGGACAGGGAGGAGATACGAGCAGTACTTC,CASSPAWTGRRYEQYF
TRBV6-5,-,TRBD2,TRBJ2-7,TGTGCCAGCAGCGGGGGGGTCGAGCAGTACTTC,CASSGGVEQYF
TRBV6-5,-,-,TRBJ2-7,TGTGCCAGCCGAAACAATGGGGGGAGCTCCTACGAGCAGTACTTC,CASRNNGGSSYEQYF
TRBV7-2,few,TRBD1,TRBJ1-6,TGTGCCAGCAGCTTACGACAGGGGAATAATTCACCCCTCCACTTT,CASSLRQGNNSPLHF
TRBV6-6,-,TRBD1,TRBJ1-2,TGTGCCAGCAGTCAATTTACAGGGGCGGCTTCCTTCTATGGCTACACCTTC,CASSQFTGAASFYGYTF